Each of the 32 T cell receptor beta chains below was sequenced from the same sample in a study of vaccination and CD4 T cells after COVID-19 (dated by TCRdb to 2021 to 2024). Library preparation employed PCR. Reads for this sample came from an Illumina iSeq 100. DNA from cultured CD4+ T cells was subjected to TCR sequencing with the Oncomine TCR Beta short-read assay at the Johns Hopkins FTIC core. TCRdb trimmed the raw reads at Q25, called clones with MiXCR and kept productive beta chains. CDR3 protein duplicates are merged, each entry listing the most common genes and DNA. For this sample the table gives approximately 13,000 distinct CDR3 sequences, of which approximately 30% were detected only once. About a sixth of the sample is in the top ten clones. The treatment or condition label, as the study defines it: approximately 9-day PBMC culture with coronavirus spike peptide pools or control peptides (ViraFEST assay).

These receptors have no identified antigens. Sequenced material: cultured CD4+ T cells from blood. The receptors shown here come from a human donor with COVID-19.

The chain uses TRBV6-1 and TRBJ1-1, with 11 bases that match TRBD1. The CDR3 extends over 15 amino acids. The junction had 13 bases not matched to a gene; V was cut back by 3 bases and J by 13 bases. CDR1 and CDR2 (germline): MNHNS, SASEGT. For the CDR3, the DNA is TGTGCCAGCAGTGAGCCCGGGACAGGGGGAACGGAGGTTTTCTTT. Residues: CASSEPGTGGTEVFF.

Here the CDR3 DNA reads TGCGCCGTGCGGGGGGCCTCCTACAATGAGCAGTTCTTC. It is translated as CAVRGASYNEQFF. The chain combines TRBV10-2 with TRBJ2-1; the match to TRBD2 covers 8 bases. Germline CDR1 and CDR2: WSHSY and SAAADI. The CDR3 extends over 13 amino acids. The V gene end was trimmed by 11 bases and the J gene end by 0 bases; junction bases not matched to a gene: 3.

The V call is TRBV29-1, the J call TRBJ1-3, with D maybe TRBD1 (5 bases). V lost 3 bases and J 0 bases, leaving 9 bases between the germline ends. The CDR3 totals 14 residues. The germline CDR1 and CDR2 sequences are SQVTM and ANQGSEA. In DNA form, the CDR3 reads TGCAGCGTTGACACAGGCAGCTCTGGAAACACCATATATTTT. This sequence encodes CSVDTGSSGNTIYF.

In this sample, this clonotype turned up a few times. This chain connects TRBV7-3 to TRBJ2-2, with D possibly matching TRBD2 (6 bases). The CDR3 sequence is 12 residues long. CDR1 and CDR2 (germline): SGHTA, FQGTGA. V lost 5 bases to trimming and J lost 6 bases, with 7 bases between them. The CDR3 region has the DNA TGTGCCAGCAGCCGGAGGGCCGGGGAGCTGTTTTTT. It translates to CASSRRAGELFF.

The chain employs TRBV28 and TRBJ1-1; TRBD1 aligns across 9 bases. Germline V CDR1 and CDR2: MDHEN, SYDVKM. The ends lost 10 bases at V and 5 bases at J; junction bases unmatched: 5. This CDR3 has 12 amino acids. CDR3: CATRQGGTEAFF. The CDR3 DNA sequence: TGTGCCACTAGACAGGGGGGGACTGAAGCTTTCTTT.

This clonotype was observed a handful of times. The V call is TRBV10-2, the J call TRBJ1-2, with 8 positions matching TRBD1. The V segment lost 3 bases and the J segment 2 bases; nucleotides outside the gene matches: 8. The CDR3 has 16 residues. Germline assignment: CDR1 WSHSY and CDR2 SAAADI. CDR3 protein: CASSEFTDRANYGYTF. In DNA form, the CDR3 reads TGCGCCAGCAGTGAATTCACGGACAGGGCCAACTATGGCTACACCTTC.

The rearrangement links TRBV11-2 to TRBJ1-6; TRBD1 matches 9 bases. This CDR3 is 14 amino acids long. Unmatched junction bases numbered 7, after V lost 7 bases and J lost 9 bases. Germline V lookup: CDR1 SGHAT, CDR2 FQNNGV. Here the CDR3 reads CASTSTGGFSPLHF. The CDR3 DNA follows: TGTGCCAGCACCTCAACAGGGGGCTTTTCACCCCTCCACTTT.

This chain links TRBV11-3 with TRBJ2-3, with 7 bases aligning to TRBD2. Germline CDR1 SGHNT, CDR2 YENEEA. The CDR3 sequence is 14 residues long. J lost 2 bases, V lost 6 bases, and 5 bases had no gene match. The DNA of the CDR3 is TGTGCCAGCAGACCTAGCGGAAACACAGATACGCAGTATTTT. It yields the protein CASRPSGNTDTQYF.

V gene TRBV20-1 combines with J gene TRBJ2-7; D is unresolved. The CDR3 contains 11 residues. V dropped 7 bases and J dropped 3 bases, with 10 bases sitting between them. CDR1 and CDR2 (germline): DFQATT, SNEGSKA (reference sequence). In DNA, the CDR3 is TGCAGTGGGGATAGGGACTACGAGCAGTACTTC. Translated: CSGDRDYEQYF.

V and J are TRBV27 and TRBJ2-1; D gene unclear. CDR3 size: 11 residues. Deletions cut 4 bases from V and 8 bases from J, with 6 bases between. Germline V gives CDR1 MNHEY, CDR2 SMNVEV (reference sequence). The CDR3 DNA follows: TGTGCCAGCAGTTCGTGGGATGAGCAGTTCTTC. Translating it yields CASSSWDEQFF.

This rearrangement joins TRBV5-1 to TRBJ2-2; D is tentatively TRBD1 or TRBD2 (5 bases each). The CDR3 sequence is 16 residues long. V lost 0 bases, J lost 4 bases, and 13 bases lay in between. Germline-derived CDR1 and CDR2 are SGHRS and YFSETQ. CDR3 bases: TGCGCCAGCAGCTTGGTCCCGGGACGTATCACCGGGGAGCTGTTTTTT. Encoded protein: CASSLVPGRITGELFF.

In this sample, this clonotype is medium-sized. The chain is built from TRBV7-9 and TRBJ1-5; possible D gene TRBD1, 6 bases. The germline V and J ends were trimmed by 5 bases and 4 bases, with 18 bases remaining between them. The length of the CDR3 is 16 residues. Per germline, CDR1 SEHNR and CDR2 FQNEAQ (reference sequence). The CDR3 spells CASSLGDKGVNQPQHF. The CDR3 DNA is TGTGCCAGCAGCCTCGGGGACAAGGGTGTTAATCAGCCCCAGCATTTT.

The rearrangement joins TRBV20-1 to TRBJ1-1, with D possibly TRBD1 on 5 matching bases. CDR1 is DFQATT, CDR2 SNEGSKA, per germline (reference sequence). The CDR3 is 17 residues long. V shed 5 bases and J shed 1 base, with 23 bases lying between them. The CDR3 coding sequence is TGCAGTGCTGTCCTACCCAATCCGGGACGGACGAACACTGAAGCTTTCTTT. The encoded protein is CSAVLPNPGRTNTEAFF.

V is TRBV5-1 and J is TRBJ1-1; 9 nucleotides match TRBD1. CDR3 size: 16 residues. Per the germline V gene, CDR1 is SGHRS and CDR2 is YFSETQ. Trimming took 0 bases from V and 0 from J; bases not matched to a gene: 3. The CDR3 sequence is CASSLGTGVMNTEAFF. As DNA, the CDR3 is TGCGCCAGCAGCTTGGGGACAGGGGTGATGAACACTGAAGCTTTCTTT.

The chain links TRBV19 to TRBJ2-1; D is possibly TRBD2 (6 bases). V was trimmed by 10 bases and J by 8 bases, leaving 9 bases between them. CDR1 and CDR2 (germline): LNHDA, SQIVND (reference sequence). CDR3 length: 10 amino acids. CDR3 sequence reads: CATRGYEQFF. The DNA for the CDR3 is TGTGCCACCCGGGGGTATGAGCAGTTCTTC.

The rearrangement uses TRBV7-9 and TRBJ1-1; perhaps TRBD1 as D (5 bases). This CDR3 spans 14 amino acids. V was pared by 6 bases and J by 1 base, with 12 bases between. CDR1 SEHNR and CDR2 FQNEAQ come from the germline V gene (reference sequence). CDR3 residues: CASSPGLANTEAFF. In nucleotides, the CDR3 is TGTGCCAGCAGTCCAGGGTTGGCGAACACTGAAGCTTTCTTT.

The CDR3 DNA is TGCGCCAGCAGCGGGGGAGTTTTAGAGACCCAGTACTTC. Translating gives CASSGGVLETQYF. The V call is TRBV5-1, the J call TRBJ2-5, with D perhaps assigned TRBD1 or TRBD2 (5 bases each). Germline lookup yields CDR1 SGHRS and CDR2 YFSETQ. The V gene lost 4 bases and the J gene lost 4 bases, with 11 bases spanning the gap. The CDR3 is 13 residues long.

The chain joins TRBV5-1 to TRBJ1-1; maybe TRBD1 (5 bases). Germline V gene lookup returns CDR1 SGHRS and CDR2 YFSETQ. This CDR3 region has 14 residues. The germline V and J ends were trimmed by 2 bases and 5 bases, with 13 bases remaining between them. The CDR3 sequence is CASSFGQGRTEAFF. CDR3 coding DNA: TGCGCCAGCAGCTTTGGTCAGGGAAGAACTGAAGCTTTCTTT.

This rearrangement joins TRBV7-2 to TRBJ1-2; 9 bases fit TRBD1. CDR1 is SGHTA, CDR2 FQGNSA, per germline. The CDR3 spans 15 residues. Trimming at V came to 1 base and at J to 5 bases, leaving 5 bases not matched to a gene. CDR3 nucleotides: TGTGCCAGCAGCTTAGAAGGGACAGGGATTTATGGCTACACCTTC. Encoded protein: CASSLEGTGIYGYTF.

The CDR3 DNA is TGTGCCAGCTCACCTACGAGCAATCAGCCCCAGCATTTT. Its protein is CASSPTSNQPQHF. The chain employs TRBV18 and TRBJ1-5; D remains unclear. Trimming cost V 3 bases and J 1 base, with 4 bases left between them. CDR3 length equals 13 residues. CDR1 KGHSH and CDR2 LQKENI come from the germline V gene.

V gene TRBV20-1 combines with J gene TRBJ1-2; D uncertain. The germline V and J ends were trimmed by 4 bases and 0 bases, with 12 bases remaining between them. The CDR3 covers 14 residues. The V gene's germline CDR1 is DFQATT and CDR2 SNEGSKA (reference sequence). The CDR3 here is CSATGDGSNYGYTF. DNA of the CDR3: TGCAGTGCTACCGGAGACGGCTCTAACTATGGCTACACCTTC.

The chain is built from TRBV11-1 and TRBJ2-1, with 7 bases identical to TRBD1. Losses at the gene ends were 6 bases for V and 4 bases for J; bases not matched to a gene: 9. The germline gives CDR1 SGHAT, CDR2 FQDESV (reference sequence). The CDR3 consists of 15 residues. The CDR3 DNA reads TGTGCCAGCAGACCGACAGGGACACAATACAATGAGCAGTTCTTC. Residues: CASRPTGTQYNEQFF.

This clonotype was detected a few times. The V gene is TRBV19, the J gene TRBJ1-2; D unresolved. V shed 3 bases and J shed 4 bases, with 6 bases lying between them. The CDR3 is 12 residues long. The germline gives CDR1 LNHDA, CDR2 SQIVND (reference sequence). The CDR3 DNA reads as TGTGCCAGTAGTATCGAGGTCTATGGCTACACCTTC. Amino acids: CASSIEVYGYTF.

J is TRBJ1-4 and V is TRBV2, with 7 bases fitting TRBD1. CDR3 length: 15 residues. V was clipped by 3 bases and J by 10 bases; unmatched bases: 11. Germline CDR1 SNHLY, CDR2 FYNNEI. DNA of the CDR3: TGTGCCAGCAGTGAGTACGAGGGGGCGGTCAGAAAACTGTTTTTT. Translation gives CASSEYEGAVRKLFF. Supplemented by reference TRBV2 and TRBJ1-4, the full variable domain reads EPEVTQTPSHQVTQMGQEVILRCVPISNHLYFYWYRQILGQKVEFLVSFYNNEISEKSEIFDDQFSVERPDGSNFTLKIRSTKLEDSAMYFCASSEYEGAVRKLFFGSGTQLSVL.

This clonotype has a handful of counts. The J gene is TRBJ1-1, the V gene TRBV6-5; D is possibly TRBD1 (6 bases). The CDR3 runs 13 residues. The germline V gene encodes CDR1 MNHEY and CDR2 SVGAGI. The germline V and J ends were trimmed by 4 bases and 10 bases, with 16 bases remaining between them. The CDR3 loop is CASSSLGGGRAFF. The DNA of the CDR3 is TGTGCCAGCAGTTCATTAGGGGGGGGCCGAGCTTTCTTT.

The rearrangement uses TRBV7-2 and TRBJ2-3; 7 positions match TRBD1. This CDR3 is 15 amino acids long. The V and J ends lost 5 bases and 8 bases, in that order; junction bases with no gene match: 13. The germline gives CDR1 SGHTA, CDR2 FQGNSA. CDR3 in amino acids: CASSRDSLSGGTQYF. In nucleotides, the CDR3 is TGTGCCAGCAGCCGGGACAGCCTGAGTGGGGGTACGCAGTATTTT.

V gene TRBV19 combines with J gene TRBJ2-2; tentatively, D is TRBD1 (6 bases). Germline V gene sequence: CDR1 LNHDA, CDR2 SQIVND (reference sequence). The CDR3 spans 15 residues. V lost 8 bases, J lost 4 bases, and 17 bases lay in between. CDR3 residues: CASEKGKGGTGELFF. The DNA of the CDR3 is TGTGCCAGTGAAAAGGGGAAAGGGGGCACCGGGGAGCTGTTTTTT. The entire variable domain, with the rest obtained from reference TRBV19 and TRBJ2-2, is as follows: DGGITQSPKYLFRKEGQNVTLSCEQNLNHDAMYWYRQDPGQGLRLIYYSQIVNDFQKGDIAEGYSVSREKKESFPLTVTSAQKNPTAFYLCASEKGKGGTGELFFGEGSRLTVL.

This clonotype was seen a handful of times. This sequence joins TRBV7-2 and TRBJ1-5, with D perhaps TRBD1 (6 bases). V dropped 5 bases and J dropped 2 bases, with 16 bases sitting between them. Germline lookup yields CDR1 SGHTA and CDR2 FQGNSA. There are 16 residues in the CDR3. In DNA form, the CDR3 reads TGTGCCAGCAGCCCCAGTTCGGCAGGGGGCAATCAGCCCCAGCATTTT. As protein: CASSPSSAGGNQPQHF.

V and J are TRBV11-2 and TRBJ1-2; D gene unclear. The CDR3 has 14 residues. The germline CDR1 and CDR2 sequences are SGHAT and FQNNGV. V dropped 0 bases and J dropped 9 bases, with 14 bases sitting between them. The CDR3 nucleotides read TGTGCCAGCAGCTTAGACCCCAAGGAAAGGAGCTACACCTTC. This sequence encodes CASSLDPKERSYTF. The entire variable domain, with the rest obtained from reference TRBV11-2 and TRBJ1-2, is as follows: EAGVAQSPRYKIIEKRQSVAFWCNPISGHATLYWYQQILGQGPKLLIQFQNNGVVDDSQLPKDRFSAERLKGVDSTLKIQPAKLEDSAVYLCASSLDPKERSYTFGSGTRLTVV.

The V and J genes are TRBV5-5 and TRBJ2-2; D gene uncertain. Trimming stripped 0 bases from V and 3 bases from J, with 12 bases between. The CDR3 is 16 residues long. Germline V gene sequence: CDR1 SGHKS, CDR2 YYEKEE (reference sequence). The CDR3 loop reads CASSLEVWADTGELFF. CDR3 nucleotide sequence: TGTGCCAGCAGCTTGGAAGTCTGGGCCGACACCGGGGAGCTGTTTTTT. The full variable domain, with the rest looked up from reference TRBV5-5 and TRBJ2-2, is DAGVTQSPTHLIKTRGQQVTLRCSPISGHKSVSWYQQVLGQGPQFIFQYYEKEERGRGNFPDRFSARQFPNYSSELNVNALLLGDSALYLCASSLEVWADTGELFFGEGSRLTVL.

V gene TRBV21-1 combines with J gene TRBJ2-5; TRBD1 reflects the table's D call only, with no check against the DNA. TRBV21-1 is marked as a pseudogene. The CDR3 runs to 17 residues. In DNA form, the CDR3 reads TGTGCCAGCAGCAAAGCGGTTACAAGCAGGGGCAGAGAGACCCAGTACTTC. Amino acid sequence: CASSKAVTSRGRETQYF.

This clonotype was seen only a few times. The CDR3 sequence: CASSLDRGSRSYEQYF. CDR3 DNA: TGTGCCAGCAGCCTCGACAGGGGCTCGCGCTCCTACGAGCAGTACTTC. The rearrangement uses TRBV11-2 and TRBJ2-7; 8 bases agree with TRBD1. The germline V gene encodes CDR1 SGHAT and CDR2 FQNNGV. The CDR3 totals 16 residues. J was trimmed by 0 bases and V by 5 bases; bases with no gene match: 9.